These 28 T cell receptor beta chains were sequenced from one sample in a study of blood T cells in healthy people across ages. The authors ran a second PCR of roughly 7 to 11 cycles using a sample-barcoded 5' primer and a J-beta primer mix. TCRdb redid the calling of the 5' RACE reads with MiXCR, one entry per CDR3 protein. In the table there are roughly 1,300,000 distinct CDR3 sequences, roughly 60% of which are singletons. Sequenced material: blood. The receptors here all came from a man aged 18 to 35 in good health.

Of note for this clonotype: One end of the junction varies from germline; a read error may be responsible. CDR3 DNA: TGTACCAGCAGTAAAGCCGGACTAGCTGGGGAGACCCAGTACTTC. Translation: CTSSKAGLAGETQYF. This rearrangement joins TRBV6-5 to TRBJ2-5; 8 nucleotides match TRBD2. CDR3 length equals 15 residues. CDR1 MNHEY and CDR2 SVGAGI come from the germline V gene.

The chain joins TRBV29-1 to TRBJ2-4, with 9 bases lining up with TRBD2. The J call may not be correct, given that the DNA end is closer to TRBJ2-7. This CDR3 contains 16 residues. The germline CDR1 and CDR2 sequences are SQVTM and ANQGSEA. CDR3 coding DNA: TGCAGCGTTGGGGCCACAGAGGCGGGAGGGCCTTACGAGCAGTACTTC. This translates into CSVGATEAGGPYEQYF.

The chain employs TRBV27 and TRBJ2-1; D may match TRBD1 or TRBD2 (5 bases each). The CDR3 has 15 residues. V lost 6 bases to trimming and J lost 6 bases, with 18 bases between them. The germline V gene encodes CDR1 MNHEY and CDR2 SMNVEV (reference sequence). As DNA, the CDR3 is TGTGCCAGCAGCTGGCCGCGTGATGGGGGCAATGAGCAGTTCTTC. It translates to CASSWPRDGGNEQFF.

The V gene is TRBV27, the J gene TRBJ2-4; D may be TRBD2 (6 bases). The J call may be mistaken, given a closer DNA end match to TRBJ2-7. The CDR3 length is 16 residues. The germline V gene encodes CDR1 MNHEY and CDR2 SMNVEV (reference sequence). Written as DNA, the CDR3 is TGTGCCAGCAGTTCTACGGGACTTAGGGAGAACTACGAGCAGTACTTC. Its translation is CASSSTGLRENYEQYF.

The genes are TRBV7-9 and TRBJ1-2; D is perhaps TRBD1 (5 bases). V was shortened by 7 bases and J by 1 base, with 19 bases between the two germline ends. The CDR3 length is 16 residues. CDR1 is SEHNR and CDR2 is FQNEAQ in the germline V gene (reference sequence). Written as DNA, the CDR3 is TGTGCCAGCATTCCGTCCCAGGGACTCTATAACTATGGCTACACCTTC. Amino acid sequence: CASIPSQGLYNYGYTF.

V is TRBV5-1 and J is TRBJ1-2, with a weak D call TRBD1 (6 bases). Germline V lookup: CDR1 SGHRS, CDR2 YFSETQ. Trimming stripped 0 bases from V and 4 bases from J, with 7 bases between. The CDR3 extends over 13 amino acids. As DNA, the CDR3 is TGCGCCAGCAGCTTGGTGGACAGCTATGGCTACACCTTC. Translated, it gives CASSLVDSYGYTF.

This chain connects TRBV20-1 to TRBJ2-3, with D perhaps matching TRBD1 (5 bases). The V gene lost 1 base and the J gene lost 6 bases, with 26 bases spanning the gap. Germline CDR1 DFQATT, CDR2 SNEGSKA (reference sequence). The CDR3 is 18 amino acids. The CDR3 DNA reads TGCAGTGCTAGAGTCATAGGGTCAACTGAGCACCCAGGGGATACGCAGTATTTT. Its translation: CSARVIGSTEHPGDTQYF.

This sequence joins TRBV7-6 and TRBJ1-6; no definite D call. Trimming shortened V by 3 bases and J by 8 bases, and 23 bases separated the two germline ends. Germline CDR1 and CDR2: SGHVS and FNYEAQ. The CDR3 runs 18 residues. The CDR3 protein is CASSFRYGSGPQYSPLHF. In DNA, the CDR3 is TGTGCCAGCAGCTTCCGATACGGCTCCGGGCCCCAGTATTCACCCCTCCACTTT. The full variable domain, completed using reference TRBV7-6 and TRBJ1-6, is GAGVSQSPRYKVTKRGQDVALRCDPISGHVSLYWYRQALGQGPEFLTYFNYEAQQDKSGLPNDRFSAERPEGSISTLTIQRTEQRDSAMYRCASSFRYGSGPQYSPLHFGNGTRLTVT.

The J gene is TRBJ1-2, the V gene TRBV4-2, with a tentative D call TRBD1 (5 bases). With 4 bases removed from V and 2 bases from J, the gap between germline ends came to 11 bases. The CDR3 is 14 amino acids. Germline loops: CDR1 LGHNA, CDR2 YNFKEQ. The CDR3 DNA reads as TGTGCCAGCAGCCTAGATGGGGACAACTATGGCTACACCTTC. Encoded protein: CASSLDGDNYGYTF.

This clonotype was counted only a few times. The chain is built from TRBV20-1 and TRBJ2-4, with D perhaps matching TRBD1 (5 bases). Looked up from germline, CDR1 is DFQATT and CDR2 is SNEGSKA (reference sequence). V was pared by 0 bases and J by 9 bases, with 15 bases between. The CDR3 length is 14 residues. The CDR3 is CSAREAGLNFIQYF. As DNA, the CDR3 is TGCAGTGCTAGAGAAGCAGGGTTAAATTTCATTCAGTACTTC.

This clonotype was seen just once. J is TRBJ2-5 and V is TRBV6-2 or TRBV6-3; 12 positions agree with TRBD2. The length of the CDR3 is 19 residues. Germline V gives CDR1 MNHEY, CDR2 SVGEGT. J was trimmed by 1 base and V by 6 bases; bases with no gene match: 15. Here the CDR3 reads CASSYPSGGDRRFQETQYF. CDR3 DNA sequence: TGTGCCAGCAGCTATCCTAGCGGGGGGGATCGTAGATTCCAAGAGACCCAGTACTTC.

The V call is TRBV7-2, the J call TRBJ2-1, with D unclear. Germline V gene lookup returns CDR1 SGHTA and CDR2 FQGNSA. The CDR3 contains 13 residues. V lost 5 bases and J lost 4, with 9 bases in between. The CDR3 DNA follows: TGTGCCAGCAGCCCCTATATGTACAATGAGCAGTTCTTC. This sequence encodes CASSPYMYNEQFF. Variable domain in full (rest from reference TRBV7-2 and TRBJ2-1): GAGVSQSPSNKVTEKGKDVELRCDPISGHTALYWYRQSLGQGLEFLIYFQGNSAPDKSGLPSDRFSAERTGGSVSTLTIQRTQQEDSAVYLCASSPYMYNEQFFGPGTRLTVL.

This clonotype showed up just a few times. The genes are TRBV24-1 and TRBJ2-3, with D possibly matching TRBD1 (5 bases). CDR1 is KGHDR and CDR2 is SFDVKD in the germline V gene. Trimming removed 4 bases at V and 7 bases at J, with 8 bases between. There are 12 residues in the CDR3. The CDR3 DNA is TGTGCCACCAGTGACCGACAGAATACGCAGTATTTT. It yields the protein CATSDRQNTQYF.

This chain joins TRBV2 and TRBJ2-7; the D gene could be TRBD1 or TRBD2 (6 bases each). Trimming pared 1 base from V and 4 bases from J, leaving 17 bases between. Germline V gives CDR1 SNHLY, CDR2 FYNNEI. This CDR3 has 16 residues. The CDR3 loop is CASSEELRGAHYEQYF. CDR3 sequence (DNA): TGTGCCAGCAGTGAAGAATTAAGGGGGGCGCATTACGAGCAGTACTTC.

This chain connects TRBV7-2 to TRBJ2-5, with 11 bases fitting TRBD2. The germline V gene encodes CDR1 SGHTA and CDR2 FQGNSA. V shed 2 bases, J shed 2 bases, and the junction held 10 bases outside the gene matches. The CDR3 has 18 amino acids. This chain's CDR3 is CASSLISASGGIQETQYF. As DNA, the CDR3 is TGTGCCAGCAGCTTAATATCAGCTAGCGGGGGGATTCAAGAGACCCAGTACTTC.

The chain employs TRBV18 and TRBJ1-1; 7 nucleotides match TRBD1. V was clipped by 6 bases and J by 1 base; unmatched bases: 8. Germline CDR1 is KGHSH and CDR2 is LQKENI. This CDR3 spans 15 amino acids. CDR3 DNA sequence: TGTGCCAGCTCCACGAGAGGGGACAGGAACACTGAAGCTTTCTTT. Its translation: CASSTRGDRNTEAFF.

This clonotype was observed many times. The junction departs from the called germline gene at one end, perhaps through a read error. This chain joins TRBV5-1 and TRBJ2-5, with TRBD1 as a possible D gene (6 bases). The germline V gene has CDR1 SGHRS and CDR2 YFSETQ. This CDR3 has 14 amino acids. CDR3 DNA: TGTGCCAGCAGTTACCAAGGGGGCCAAGAGACCCAGTACTTC. Residues: CASSYQGGQETQYF. Variable domain in full (rest from reference TRBV5-1 and TRBJ2-5): KAGVTQTPRYLIKTRGQQVTLSCSPISGHRSVSWYQQTPGQGLQFLFEYFSETQRNKGNFPGRFSGRQFSNSRSEMNVSTLELGDSALYLCASSYQGGQETQYFGPGTRLLVL.

The chain carries TRBV2 and TRBJ2-1, with a tentative D call TRBD1 (5 bases). Germline V lookup: CDR1 SNHLY, CDR2 FYNNEI. The V end lost 6 bases, the J end lost 8 bases, and 20 bases lay between the germline ends. The CDR3 is made up of 15 amino acids. Here the CDR3 DNA reads TGTGCCAGCAGCGACGCGAACTGGACAACCGATGAGCAGTTCTTC. This translates into CASSDANWTTDEQFF. The whole variable domain, remainder taken from reference TRBV2 and TRBJ2-1, is EPEVTQTPSHQVTQMGQEVILRCVPISNHLYFYWYRQILGQKVEFLVSFYNNEISEKSEIFDDQFSVERPDGSNFTLKIRSTKLEDSAMYFCASSDANWTTDEQFFGPGTRLTVL.

The chain recombines TRBV28 with TRBJ1-4; D is unresolved. CDR1 and CDR2 from the germline V gene are MDHEN and SYDVKM. V lost 2 bases and J lost 4, with 8 bases in between. The CDR3 runs 14 residues. CDR3 protein: CASSLNRLNEKLFF. The CDR3 bases are TGTGCCAGCAGTTTAAACCGCCTTAATGAAAAACTGTTTTTT.

The chain is built from TRBV29-1 and TRBJ2-1; no reliable D call. The CDR3 consists of 12 residues. Germline CDR1 and CDR2: SQVTM and ANQGSEA. The germline V and J ends were trimmed by 3 bases and 4 bases, with 7 bases remaining between them. The CDR3 nucleotides read TGCAGCGTTGACTACACGTACAATGAGCAGTTCTTC. Amino acid sequence: CSVDYTYNEQFF.

The gene calls are TRBV4-2 and TRBJ2-4; 8 bases are a match to TRBD2. The CDR3 totals 17 residues. The germline CDR1 and CDR2 sequences are LGHNA and YNFKEQ. V lost 0 bases to trimming and J lost 6 bases; unmatched junction nucleotides: 10. The CDR3 DNA reads as TGTGCCAGCAGCCAAGAGTTGGACGGCCGGGGGGGAAACATTCAGTACTTC. Amino acids: CASSQELDGRGGNIQYF.

This clonotype was detected only a few times. V gene TRBV5-1 combines with J gene TRBJ2-7; D ambiguous. The CDR3 is 12 residues long. V gave up 4 bases and J gave up 3 bases, with 8 bases separating them. Looked up from germline, CDR1 is SGHRS and CDR2 is YFSETQ. The CDR3 here is CASSDHVYEQYF. CDR3 sequence (DNA): TGCGCCAGCAGCGATCACGTCTACGAGCAGTACTTC. Using reference TRBV5-1 and TRBJ2-7 for the parts outside the CDR3, the full variable domain is KAGVTQTPRYLIKTRGQQVTLSCSPISGHRSVSWYQQTPGQGLQFLFEYFSETQRNKGNFPGRFSGRQFSNSRSEMNVSTLELGDSALYLCASSDHVYEQYFGPGTRLTVT.

This clonotype was recorded at least ten times. The J gene is TRBJ2-7, the V gene TRBV20-1, with 7 positions matching TRBD1. CDR3 length: 12 residues. V was clipped by 5 bases and J by 2 bases; unmatched bases: 3. Germline loops: CDR1 DFQATT, CDR2 SNEGSKA (reference sequence). The CDR3 reads CSADGQAYEQYF. In DNA, the CDR3 is TGCAGTGCTGACGGACAGGCCTACGAGCAGTACTTC.

The table lists this clonotype with a few counts. The chain carries TRBV10-3 and TRBJ1-6, with no clear D. This CDR3 is built from 15 residues. Trimming stripped 2 bases from V and 7 bases from J, with 12 bases between. Looked up from germline, CDR1 is ENHRY and CDR2 is SYGVKD. The CDR3 bases are TGTGCCATCAGTGAGGGACCGTACCTAAATTCACCCCTCCACTTT. Its translation is CAISEGPYLNSPLHF.

This chain joins TRBV15 and TRBJ2-7; 7 nucleotides line up with TRBD2. This CDR3 has 14 residues. Trimming removed 8 bases from V and 1 base from J; junction bases left unmatched: 8. CDR1 and CDR2 (germline): LNHNV, YYDKDF (reference sequence). The CDR3 sequence: CATAPGRESYEQYF. Written as DNA, the CDR3 is TGTGCCACCGCCCCGGGGCGGGAGTCCTACGAGCAGTACTTC.

The V and J genes are TRBV6-4 and TRBJ1-1; D unresolved. Germline loops: CDR1 MRHNA, CDR2 SNTAGT. Trimming took 0 bases from V and 0 from J, leaving 5 bases between them. This CDR3 contains 14 residues. CDR3 in DNA: TGTGCCAGCAGTGACTCGGTGATGAACACTGAAGCTTTCTTT. Protein product: CASSDSVMNTEAFF.

J is TRBJ2-4 and V is TRBV2; either TRBD1 or TRBD2 may supply D (6 bases each). The CDR3 has 13 residues. CDR1 is SNHLY and CDR2 is FYNNEI in the germline V gene. V shed 8 bases and J shed 5 bases, with 13 bases lying between them. CDR3 coding DNA: TGTGCCAGCCAGCCGGGGGCGGAAAACATTCAGTACTTC. This sequence encodes CASQPGAENIQYF.

The CDR3: CASSLGSFGNEQYF. The CDR3 bases are TGTGCCAGCAGTTTAGGAAGTTTTGGGAACGAGCAGTACTTC. This chain joins TRBV28 and TRBJ2-5, with D hard to call. TRBJ2-7 matches the DNA end more closely, so the J call is doubtful. The CDR3 totals 14 residues. Germline V gives CDR1 MDHEN, CDR2 SYDVKM.